A single sample is the source of the 23 T cell receptor beta chains below, sequenced in a study of low-dose radiotherapy and immunotherapy resistance in tumors. Alpha and beta chains were covered, as first-strand cDNA relied on TRAV- and TRBV-specific primers. The authors amplified TCRs for around 20 PCR cycles with a constant-region primer and a V-primer adapter. TCRdb reprocessed the reads with MiXCR, giving one entry per CDR3 protein. The sample records approximately 15,000 distinct CDR3 sequences, 60% being singletons. The receptors stem from a human donor with advanced metastatic prostate, ovarian, gallbladder or colorectal cancer (not recorded which). This table probably holds off-target reads from a library built for another chain.

The chain recombines TRBV12-3 or TRBV12-4 with TRBJ2-3; no definite D call. The CDR3 covers 13 residues. Trimming left V 5 bases short and J 6 bases short, with 12 bases between. For the CDR3, the DNA is TGTGCCAGCAGTCTCTCGAGTGGCGATACGCAGTATTTT. Translation: CASSLSSGDTQYF.

The chain has TRBV5-4 and TRBJ2-3, with 9 bases aligning to TRBD2. J lost 0 bases, V lost 3 bases, and 8 bases had no gene match. The CDR3 is 17 amino acids. Germline V gives CDR1 SGHNT, CDR2 YYREEE (reference sequence). In DNA, the CDR3 is TGTGCCAGCAGCTGGCCTAGCGGGGTTACTAGCACAGATACGCAGTATTTT. Protein: CASSWPSGVTSTDTQYF.

The J gene is TRBJ1-6, the V gene TRBV28; 8 bases are a match to TRBD1. The trim removed 6 bases at V and 10 bases at J, leaving 8 bases unmatched. The CDR3 is 14 residues long. CDR1 is MDHEN and CDR2 is SYDVKM in the germline V gene. In nucleotides, the CDR3 is TGTGCCAGCAGCCAGACAGGGGCAGGGTCACCCCTCCACTTT. Its protein is CASSQTGAGSPLHF.

The gene calls are TRBV6-2 or TRBV6-3 and TRBJ2-3, with D maybe TRBD2 (6 bases). V gave up 3 bases and J gave up 2 bases, with 9 bases separating them. CDR1 is MNHEY and CDR2 is SVGEGT in the germline V gene. The CDR3 has 14 amino acids. CDR3 sequence reads: CASSYSGTTDTQYF. The CDR3 nucleotides read TGTGCCAGCAGTTATAGCGGAACCACAGATACGCAGTATTTT.

V usage is TRBV6-4 and J usage is TRBJ2-3; tentatively, D is TRBD2 (6 bases). The germline gives CDR1 MRHNA, CDR2 SNTAGT. Trimming left V 3 bases short and J 1 base short, with 11 bases between. The CDR3 spans 15 residues. CDR3 amino acids: CASSEAASGTDTQYF. CDR3 in DNA: TGTGCCAGCAGTGAGGCGGCTAGCGGCACAGATACGCAGTATTTT.

The genes are TRBV7-6 and TRBJ2-3; 11 positions match TRBD2. Looked up from germline, CDR1 is SGHVS and CDR2 is FNYEAQ. V lost 5 bases, J lost 6 bases, and 13 bases stayed unmatched. This CDR3 is 17 amino acids long. The CDR3 loop reads CASSPVGASGRRDTQYF. CDR3 nucleotides: TGTGCCAGCAGCCCGGTAGGGGCTAGCGGGAGGAGGGATACGCAGTATTTT.

Comments on this clonotype: The junction departs from the called germline gene at one end, perhaps through a read error. CDR3 DNA: TGTGCCAGCACTCGACAGGGATTGAGCAATCAGTCCCAGCATTTT. Protein product: CASTRQGLSNQSQHF. This rearrangement joins TRBV6-2 or TRBV6-3 to TRBJ1-5; TRBD1 aligns across 7 bases. Germline assignment: CDR1 MNHEY and CDR2 SVGEGT. The CDR3 is 15 residues long.

V is TRBV4-2 and J is TRBJ1-2; 7 bases fit TRBD1. CDR3 length equals 15 residues. V lost 0 bases and J lost 4; bases outside the gene matches: 5. Germline CDR1 reads LGHNA; CDR2 reads YNFKEQ. The CDR3 DNA reads TGTGCCAGCAGCCAAGATATAGGGGGCACCTATGGCTACACCTTC. This sequence encodes CASSQDIGGTYGYTF.

This chain uses TRBV13 with TRBJ2-3; D call uncertain. V dropped 0 bases and J dropped 7 bases, with 5 bases sitting between them. This CDR3 comprises 12 residues. From germline, CDR1 is PRHDT and CDR2 FYEKMQ (reference sequence). The DNA for the CDR3 is TGTGCCAGCAGCTTAGGGTCGAATACGCAGTATTTT. Translating it yields CASSLGSNTQYF.

The CDR3 DNA is TGTGCCAGCTCCCAAGACACGGGGCGATTTAATCAGCCCCAGCATTTT. As protein: CASSQDTGRFNQPQHF. The chain combines TRBV18 with TRBJ1-5, with D possibly being TRBD1 (5 bases). The CDR3 sequence is 16 residues long. V was trimmed by 6 bases and J by 4 bases, leaving 19 bases between them. Germline assignment: CDR1 KGHSH and CDR2 LQKENI. Full variable domain (missing parts from reference TRBV18 and TRBJ1-5): NAGVMQNPRHLVRRRGQEARLRCSPMKGHSHVYWYRQLPEEGLKFMVYLQKENIIDESGMPKERFSAEFPKEGPSILRIQQVVRGDSAAYFCASSQDTGRFNQPQHFGDGTRLSIL.

CDR3 protein: CASSPDGYQPQHF. As DNA, the CDR3 is TGTGCCAGTAGCCCGGACGGTTATCAGCCCCAGCATTTT. The chain carries TRBV19 and TRBJ1-5; D remains unclear. V lost 6 bases, J lost 5 bases, and 11 bases lay in between. This CDR3 is built from 13 residues. The germline V gene has CDR1 LNHDA and CDR2 SQIVND (reference sequence).

The chain couples TRBV6-2 or TRBV6-3 to TRBJ2-7; 8 bases are shared with TRBD1. The V and J ends lost 5 bases and 3 bases, in that order; junction bases with no gene match: 6. This CDR3 spans 14 amino acids. The germline gives CDR1 MNHEY, CDR2 SVGEGT. The CDR3 loop reads CASSLDRGVYEQYF. For the CDR3, the DNA is TGTGCCAGCAGTCTCGACAGGGGTGTCTACGAGCAGTACTTC.

The rearrangement joins TRBV24-1 to TRBJ2-5; 9 bases agree with TRBD2. This CDR3 contains 13 residues. The germline gives CDR1 KGHDR, CDR2 SFDVKD. After removal of 9 bases from V and 1 base from J, the junction contained 2 bases not matched to a gene. The chain's CDR3 is CATSTSGQETQYF. CDR3 nucleotides: TGTGCCACCTCGACTAGCGGCCAAGAGACCCAGTACTTC.

This clonotype was seen more than once but under ten times. This chain connects TRBV6-1 to TRBJ2-3; 10 positions agree with TRBD1. V was clipped by 6 bases and J by 6 bases; unmatched bases: 15. Germline CDR1 MNHNS, CDR2 SASEGT. There are 17 residues in the CDR3. DNA for the CDR3: TGTGCCAGCAGGCAATCACTGACAGGGGGCGATTTTGATACGCAGTATTTT. Translating it yields CASRQSLTGGDFDTQYF.

This clonotype was seen only a few times. The chain links TRBV6-5 to TRBJ2-1; D uncertain. This CDR3 spans 13 amino acids. Trimming removed 2 bases at V and 8 bases at J, with 10 bases between. Germline assignment: CDR1 MNHEY and CDR2 SVGAGI. As DNA, the CDR3 is TGTGCCAGCAGTTACAGGCAAGGCTATGAGCAGTTCTTC. It translates to CASSYRQGYEQFF.

This clonotype was detected a few times. This rearrangement joins TRBV29-1 to TRBJ2-7; tentatively, D is TRBD1 (6 bases). CDR3 length: 12 amino acids. Per the germline V gene, CDR1 is SQVTM and CDR2 is ANQGSEA. The V end lost 6 bases, the J end lost 1 base, and 10 bases lay between the germline ends. CDR3 in amino acids: CSVAGVSYEQYF. As DNA, the CDR3 is TGCAGCGTGGCAGGGGTGTCCTACGAGCAGTACTTC.

This sequence joins TRBV11-1 and TRBJ2-3; D gene ambiguous. Deletions cut 5 bases from V and 0 bases from J, with 15 bases between. This CDR3 has 16 amino acids. CDR1 is SGHAT, CDR2 FQDESV, per germline (reference sequence). The CDR3 reads CASSVTPRQSTDTQYF. The CDR3 DNA reads TGTGCCAGCAGCGTTACCCCTAGGCAAAGCACAGATACGCAGTATTTT.

This rearrangement joins TRBV12-3 or TRBV12-4 to TRBJ2-7, with D tentatively TRBD1 or TRBD2 (6 bases each). V was clipped by 5 bases and J by 0 bases, with 14 bases between them. CDR3 length: 15 amino acids. The CDR3 reads CASSSGGTTSYEQYF. The CDR3 bases are TGTGCCAGCAGTAGCGGCGGGACAACCTCCTACGAGCAGTACTTC.

V usage is TRBV7-2 and J usage is TRBJ2-5, with D perhaps given as TRBD1 or TRBD2 (6 bases each). The CDR3 runs 12 residues. The germline V and J ends were trimmed by 5 bases and 5 bases, with 9 bases remaining between them. Germline V CDR1 and CDR2: SGHTA, FQGNSA. CDR3 protein: CASSRRGETQYF. The DNA of the CDR3 is TGTGCCAGCAGCCGGAGGGGGGAGACCCAGTACTTC.

By sample fraction, this clonotype is medium-sized. The J gene is TRBJ2-5, the V gene TRBV7-8, with 9 bases fitting TRBD1. CDR1 is SGHVS and CDR2 is FQNEAQ in the germline V gene. J lost 0 bases, V lost 5 bases, and 7 bases had no gene match. There are 16 residues in the CDR3. The CDR3 region is CASSTRTGVYQETQYF. The DNA for the CDR3 is TGTGCCAGCAGCACCCGGACAGGGGTTTACCAAGAGACCCAGTACTTC.

The chain couples TRBV28 to TRBJ1-2, with TRBD1 matching 7 bases. V shed 5 bases and J 4 bases; nucleotides not matched to a gene: 13. CDR3 length: 16 residues. Germline V gene lookup returns CDR1 MDHEN and CDR2 SYDVKM. The DNA of the CDR3 is TGTGCCAGCAGTCCCGTGGGGGGATCAGGGGGCTATGGCTACACCTTC. Protein: CASSPVGGSGGYGYTF.

The rearrangement joins TRBV28 to TRBJ2-7, with TRBD1 identical over 7 bases. CDR3 length: 15 amino acids. Germline-derived CDR1 and CDR2 are MDHEN and SYDVKM. After removal of 4 bases from V and 7 bases from J, the junction contained 13 bases not matched to a gene. CDR3 DNA: TGTGCCAGCAGTTATTACAGGGGCTATTCGGGTGAGCAGTACTTC. Protein: CASSYYRGYSGEQYF. Based on the CDR3 plus reference TRBV28 and TRBJ2-7, the full variable domain is DVKVTQSSRYLVKRTGEKVFLECVQDMDHENMFWYRQDPGLGLRLIYFSYDVKMKEKGDIPEGYSVSREKKERFSLILESASTNQTSMYLCASSYYRGYSGEQYFGPGTRLTVT.

CDR3: CASSQDFAGGSYNEQFF. CDR3 nucleotides: TGTGCCAGCAGCCAAGATTTTGCAGGGGGCTCCTACAATGAGCAGTTCTTC. The chain links TRBV4-2 to TRBJ2-1; 7 positions match TRBD1. The CDR3 is 17 residues long. J gave up 0 bases and V 0 bases, and 5 bases lay outside the gene matches. Germline lookup yields CDR1 LGHNA and CDR2 YNFKEQ.